This T cell receptor (beta chain) was captured by sequencing in a study of T-cell memory formation after mild COVID-19. This CDR3 is built from 15 residues. Germline values: CDR1 SGHTA, CDR2 FQGNSA. Trimming removed 1 base from V and 13 bases from J, with 22 bases in between. With regard to this clonotype: Its antigen is currently unknown.

Points from the study as a whole: Clones that shrank (day 15 to 85) were balanced CD4/CD8, whereas later expanders leaned CD4+.

TCRalpha and TCRbeta libraries used 5'RACE with constant-segment primers and UMIs. TCRdb called the 5' RACE reads again in MiXCR, with one record for every CDR3 protein. Here the sample spans under 700,000 distinct CDR3 sequences, around 20% being singletons. The sequenced sample was PBMCs or a T cell subset sorted from them (not recorded which). This chain joins TRBV7-2 and TRBJ1-1, with D possibly matching TRBD1 (5 bases). This TCR derives from an adult woman who had mild COVID-19 (a few samples of this study predate the infection). Cell type and time point are not known. CDR3 nucleotides: TGTGCCAGCAGCTTAGAGGCAGGGAGATGGAGGGAGGGTTTCTTT. It translates to CASSLEAGRWREGFF.